This T cell receptor (beta chain) was profiled in a study of T cells in Graves' hyperthyroidism and ophthalmopathy. Study-wide context: Sampling of peripheral blood happened at initial diagnosis, prior to any treatment.

This clonotype was seen more than once but under ten times. Its specificity is unknown. The CDR3 has 16 amino acids. Between the trimmed V and J ends, which lost 4 bases and 4 bases, there was a span of 19 bases. Germline lookup yields CDR1 SEHNR and CDR2 FQNEAQ (reference sequence). RNA transcripts served as the template for amplifying TCR beta CDR3 regions. A set of HTBI primers served as the primers for a first-round RT-PCR of the TCR CDR3. TCRdb re-called the multiplex PCR reads with MiXCR, one entry per CDR3 protein. Found here are 300,000 or so distinct CDR3 sequences, more than 15% of them singletons; the top ten hold around 55%. Study conclusions and caveats: Most thyroid clonotypes expanded above 0.001 were also detected in blood.

Source material: blood. The chain joins TRBV7-9 to TRBJ1-1, with D maybe TRBD1 (5 bases). The TCR sequence derives from a woman aged 55 to 70 with Graves' ophthalmopathy. The CDR3 DNA reads as TGTGCCAGCAGCTCATTAGGGGCTTTCGGGAGCACTGAAGCTTTCTTT. Amino acids: CASSSLGAFGSTEAFF.